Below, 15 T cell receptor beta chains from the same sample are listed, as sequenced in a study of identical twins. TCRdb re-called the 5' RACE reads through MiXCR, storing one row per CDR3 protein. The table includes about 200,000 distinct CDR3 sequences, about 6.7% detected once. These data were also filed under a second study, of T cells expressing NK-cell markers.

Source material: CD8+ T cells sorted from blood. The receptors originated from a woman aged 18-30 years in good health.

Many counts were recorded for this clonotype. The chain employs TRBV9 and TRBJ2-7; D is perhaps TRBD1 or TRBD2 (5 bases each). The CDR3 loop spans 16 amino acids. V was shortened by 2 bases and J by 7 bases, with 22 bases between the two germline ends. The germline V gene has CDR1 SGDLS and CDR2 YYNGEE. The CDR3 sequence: CASSVGEVIGWGEQYF. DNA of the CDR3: TGTGCCAGCAGCGTCGGAGAGGTTATAGGCTGGGGGGAGCAGTACTTC.

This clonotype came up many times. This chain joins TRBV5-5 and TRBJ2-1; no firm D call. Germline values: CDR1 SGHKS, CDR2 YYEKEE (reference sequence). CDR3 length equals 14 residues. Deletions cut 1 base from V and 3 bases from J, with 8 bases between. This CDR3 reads CASSLLSLYNEQFF. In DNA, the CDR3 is TGTGCCAGCAGCTTGTTGTCTCTCTACAATGAGCAGTTCTTC.

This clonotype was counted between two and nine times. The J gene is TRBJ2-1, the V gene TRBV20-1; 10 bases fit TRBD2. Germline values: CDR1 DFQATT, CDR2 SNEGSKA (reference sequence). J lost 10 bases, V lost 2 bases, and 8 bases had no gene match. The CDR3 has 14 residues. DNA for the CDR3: TGCAGTGCTAGAAAGCGGGAGGGCGCCCGGGAGCAGTTCTTC. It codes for CSARKREGAREQFF.

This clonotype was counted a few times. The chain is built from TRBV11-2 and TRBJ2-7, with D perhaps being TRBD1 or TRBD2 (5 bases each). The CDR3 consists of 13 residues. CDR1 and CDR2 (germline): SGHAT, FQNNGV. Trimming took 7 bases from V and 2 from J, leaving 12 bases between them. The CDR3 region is CASNRGSTYEQYF. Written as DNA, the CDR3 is TGTGCCAGCAACCGGGGCTCCACCTACGAGCAGTACTTC.

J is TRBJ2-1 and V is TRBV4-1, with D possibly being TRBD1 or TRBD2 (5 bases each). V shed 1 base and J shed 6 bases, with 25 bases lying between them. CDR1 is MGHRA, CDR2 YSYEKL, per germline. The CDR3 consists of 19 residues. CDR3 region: CASSQAPYPTWGLGNEQFF. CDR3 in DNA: TGCGCCAGCAGCCAAGCACCTTACCCGACATGGGGGTTGGGCAATGAGCAGTTCTTC.

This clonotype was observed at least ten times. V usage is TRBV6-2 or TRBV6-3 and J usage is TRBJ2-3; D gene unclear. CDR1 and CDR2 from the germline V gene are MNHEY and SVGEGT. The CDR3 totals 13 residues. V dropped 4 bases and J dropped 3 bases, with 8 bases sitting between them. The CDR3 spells CASSLAETDTQYF. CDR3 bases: TGTGCCAGCAGTTTGGCCGAGACAGATACGCAGTATTTT.

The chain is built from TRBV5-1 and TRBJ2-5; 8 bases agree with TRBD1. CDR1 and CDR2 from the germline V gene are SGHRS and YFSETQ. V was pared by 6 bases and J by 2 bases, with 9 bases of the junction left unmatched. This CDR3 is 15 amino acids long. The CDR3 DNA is TGCGCCAGCAACCCGACAGGGGCCCCGCAAGAGACCCAGTACTTC. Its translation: CASNPTGAPQETQYF.

The CDR3 region is CASSQDRVLPEQYF. CDR3 nucleotide sequence: TGTGCCAGCAGCCAGGACAGGGTCTTGCCCGAGCAGTACTTC. The chain recombines TRBV6-5 with TRBJ2-7, with 8 bases that match TRBD1. The CDR3 spans 14 residues. The germline gives CDR1 MNHEY, CDR2 SVGAGI. The trim removed 6 bases at V and 6 bases at J, leaving 10 bases unmatched.

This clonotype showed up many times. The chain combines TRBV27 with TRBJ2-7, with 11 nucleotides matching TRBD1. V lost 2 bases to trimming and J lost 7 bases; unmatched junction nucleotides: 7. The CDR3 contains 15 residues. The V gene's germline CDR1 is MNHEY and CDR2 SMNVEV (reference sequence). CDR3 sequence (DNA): TGTGCCAGCAGTTTAATCGGACAGGGGGCGGGAGAGCAGTACTTC. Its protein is CASSLIGQGAGEQYF.

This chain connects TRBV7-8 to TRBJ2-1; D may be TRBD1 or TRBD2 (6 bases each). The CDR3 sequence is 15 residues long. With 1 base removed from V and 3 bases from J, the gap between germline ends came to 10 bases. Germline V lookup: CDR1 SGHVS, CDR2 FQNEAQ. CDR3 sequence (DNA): TGTGCCAGCAGCTTAGGGGGGGCGGTCTACAATGAGCAGTTCTTC. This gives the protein CASSLGGAVYNEQFF. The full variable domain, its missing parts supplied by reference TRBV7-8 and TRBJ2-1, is GAGVSQSPRYKVAKRGQDVALRCDPISGHVSLFWYQQALGQGPEFLTYFQNEAQLDKSGLPSDRFFAERPEGSVSTLKIQRTQQEDSAVYLCASSLGGAVYNEQFFGPGTRLTVL.

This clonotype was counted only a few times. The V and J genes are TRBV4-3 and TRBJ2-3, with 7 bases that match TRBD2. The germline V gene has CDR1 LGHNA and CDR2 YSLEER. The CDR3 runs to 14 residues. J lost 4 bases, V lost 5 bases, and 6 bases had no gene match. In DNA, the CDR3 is TGCGCCAGCAGCTGGGAGGGAGGCGCAGATACGCAGTATTTT. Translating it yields CASSWEGGADTQYF.

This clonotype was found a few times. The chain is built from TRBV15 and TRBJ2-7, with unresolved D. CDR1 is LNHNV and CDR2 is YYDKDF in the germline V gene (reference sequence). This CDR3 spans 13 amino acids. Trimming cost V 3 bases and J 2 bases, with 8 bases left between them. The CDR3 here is CATSSGRTYEQYF. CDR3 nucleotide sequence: TGTGCCACCAGCAGCGGACGGACCTACGAGCAGTACTTC.

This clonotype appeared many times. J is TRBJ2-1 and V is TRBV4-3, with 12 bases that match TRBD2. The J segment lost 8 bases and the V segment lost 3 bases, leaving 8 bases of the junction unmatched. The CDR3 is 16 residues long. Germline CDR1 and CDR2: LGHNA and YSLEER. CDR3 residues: CASSQSRLAGVYEQFF. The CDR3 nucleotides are TGCGCCAGCAGCCAGAGCCGACTAGCGGGAGTTTATGAGCAGTTCTTC.

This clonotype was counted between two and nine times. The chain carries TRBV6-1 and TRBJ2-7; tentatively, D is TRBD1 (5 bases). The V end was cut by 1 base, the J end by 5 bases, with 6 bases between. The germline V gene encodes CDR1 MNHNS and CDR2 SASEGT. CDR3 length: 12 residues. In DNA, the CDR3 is TGTGCCAGCAGTGAAGTAGGGGACGAGCAGTACTTC. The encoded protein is CASSEVGDEQYF.

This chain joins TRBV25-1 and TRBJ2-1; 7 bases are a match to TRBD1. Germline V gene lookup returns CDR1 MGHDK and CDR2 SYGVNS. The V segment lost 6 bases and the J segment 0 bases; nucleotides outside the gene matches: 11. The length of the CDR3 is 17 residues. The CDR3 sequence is CASSATITGVSYNEQFF. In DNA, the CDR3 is TGTGCCAGCAGCGCGACGATTACAGGGGTCTCCTACAATGAGCAGTTCTTC.